Described below is a single T cell receptor (beta chain) sequence and its context. Its antigen is unknown. 13 Jbeta primers and 60 Vbeta primers were used for the PCR. The protocol was immunoSEQ multiplex PCR, while the TCRdb copy is restricted to in-frame clones and leaves out a portion. The data show approximately 150,000 clones, with 70% to 80% seen just once and 13% to 15% held by the top ten. In germline, CDR1 is SGHAT, CDR2 FQNNGV. The length of the CDR3 is 14 residues. V was cut by 5 bases and J by 5 bases, with 16 bases left in between. These data come from a study of cytomegalovirus exposure and HLA in healthy donors. Whole-study findings and limits: The dataset shows that most TCR sequences were rare, while some public TCRs occurred in many donors.

Sequencing was done on a sample of PBMCs. The sequence came from a woman in her thirties or forties in good health and CMV-seronegative. The chain combines TRBV11-2 with TRBJ2-7; D is perhaps TRBD2 (5 bases). The CDR3 DNA is TGTGCCAGCAGCCCCTCCCGGGGTCTAAACGAGCAGTACTTC. Protein: CASSPSRGLNEQYF.